These T cell receptor beta chains were read from a single sample in a study of identifying expanded T cells in peripheral blood. Only in-frame clones appear in the TCRdb table, and some are missing; sequencing was by immunoSEQ multiplex PCR. The sample consists of 70,000 to 100,000 clones, 85% to 90% of them appearing once. Sequenced: blood. These receptors were obtained from a person aged 18 to 70 in good health. CDR3s include the opening cysteine and the closing phenylalanine or tryptophan. D genes are given only for firm matches. Only part of the rows carry a size: once, few, many, or a class if the clone is expanded.

size	V	J	D	CDR3	DNA
-	TRBV27	TRBJ2-1	-	CASKHGSSYNEQFF	TGTGCCAGCAAGCACGGGAGCTCCTACAATGAGCAGTTCTTC
-	TRBV6-6	TRBJ1-1	-	CASTRTERTEAFF	TGTGCCAGCACTAGGACAGAACGCACTGAAGCTTTCTTT
-	TRBV5-5	TRBJ1-5	-	CASSSGRGNQPQHF	TGTGCCAGCAGCTCCGGACGGGGCAATCAGCCCCAGCATTTT
-	TRBV7-9	TRBJ2-7	TRBD2	CASSPFSGRSEQYF	TGTGCCAGCAGCCCTTTTAGCGGGAGAAGCGAGCAGTACTTC
once	TRBV6-6	TRBJ1-4	-	CASSYRGGLSEKLFF	TGTGCCAGCAGTTACCGGGGGGGGTTGAGTGAAAAACTGTTTTTT
-	TRBV11-2	TRBJ2-7	-	CASSPTTYEQYF	TGTGCCAGCAGCCCGACTACCTACGAGCAGTACTTC
-	TRBV28	TRBJ2-7	TRBD2	CASSAGTSGSPYYEQYF	TGTGCCAGCAGTGCCGGGACTAGCGGAAGTCCCTACTACGAGCAGTACTTC
-	TRBV7-2	TRBJ1-2	-	CASSSQRTVNYGYTF	TGTGCCAGCAGCAGTCAAAGGACCGTTAACTATGGCTACACCTTC
once	TRBV18	TRBJ2-1	TRBD1	CASSLGQGNEQFF	TGTGCCAGCTCACTAGGACAGGGGAATGAGCAGTTCTTC
-	TRBV7-9	TRBJ1-4	-	CASSLAGDPSGEKLFF	TGTGCCAGCAGCTTAGCGGGTGACCCTAGTGGGGAAAAACTGTTTTTT
-	TRBV6-5	TRBJ2-3	TRBD2	CASSYTSGSPDTQYF	TGTGCCAGCAGTTACACTAGCGGGAGCCCAGATACGCAGTATTTT
-	TRBV12-5	TRBJ2-3	-	CASGFTGADTQYF	TGTGCTAGTGGTTTTACGGGAGCAGATACGCAGTATTTT
few	TRBV6-4	TRBJ2-1	-	CASSDSDNNEQFF	TGTGCCAGCAGTGACTCGGACAACAATGAGCAGTTCTTC
-	TRBV5-6	TRBJ2-1	-	CASSFYGAVEQFF	TGTGCCAGCAGCTTCTACGGGGCAGTAGAGCAGTTCTTC
-	TRBV6-5	TRBJ2-1	TRBD1	CASSYSGTGLDEQFF	TGTGCCAGCAGTTACTCCGGGACAGGGCTCGATGAGCAGTTCTTC